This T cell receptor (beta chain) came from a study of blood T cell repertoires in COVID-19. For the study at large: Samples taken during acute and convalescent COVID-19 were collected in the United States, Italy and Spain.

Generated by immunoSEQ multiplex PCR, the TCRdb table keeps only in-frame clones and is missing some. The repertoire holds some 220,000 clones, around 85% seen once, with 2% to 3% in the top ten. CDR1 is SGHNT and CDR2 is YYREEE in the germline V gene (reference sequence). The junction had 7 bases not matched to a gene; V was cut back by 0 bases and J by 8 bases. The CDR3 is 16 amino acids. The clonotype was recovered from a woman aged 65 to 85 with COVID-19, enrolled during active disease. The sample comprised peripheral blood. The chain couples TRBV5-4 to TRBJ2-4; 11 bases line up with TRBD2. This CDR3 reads CASSLELAGAGDIQYF. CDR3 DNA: TGTGCCAGCAGCTTGGAACTAGCGGGAGCGGGGGACATTCAGTACTTC. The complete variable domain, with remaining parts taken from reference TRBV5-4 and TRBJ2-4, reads ETGVTQSPTHLIKTRGQQVTLRCSSQSGHNTVSWYQQALGQGPQFIFQYYREEENGRGNFPPRFSGLQFPNYSSELNVNALELDDSALYLCASSLELAGAGDIQYFGAGTRLSVL.